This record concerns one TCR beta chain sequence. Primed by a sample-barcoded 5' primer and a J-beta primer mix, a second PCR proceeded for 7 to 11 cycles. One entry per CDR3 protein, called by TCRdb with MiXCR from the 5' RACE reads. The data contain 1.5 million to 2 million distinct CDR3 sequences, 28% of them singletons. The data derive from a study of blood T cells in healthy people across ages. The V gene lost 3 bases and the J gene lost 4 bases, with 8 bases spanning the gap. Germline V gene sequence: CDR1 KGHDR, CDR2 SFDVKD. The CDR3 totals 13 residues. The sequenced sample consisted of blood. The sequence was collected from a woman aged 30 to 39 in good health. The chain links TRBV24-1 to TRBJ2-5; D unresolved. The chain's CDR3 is CATSDAARETQYF. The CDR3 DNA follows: TGTGCCACCAGTGATGCCGCTCGAGAGACCCAGTACTTC.